This entry describes one T cell receptor beta chain. These data originate in a study of monozygotic twins with inflammatory bowel disease. Germline CDR1 reads MNHNS; CDR2 reads SASEGT. The CDR3 has 15 residues. From the 5' RACE reads, TCRdb lists one entry per CDR3 protein and no DNA. The sample holds fewer than 110,000 distinct CDR3 sequences. The chain carries TRBV6-1 and TRBJ1-5; with no DNA, the TCRdb D assignment of TRBD1 cannot be verified. The sequence was collected from a human donor with ulcerative colitis or Crohn's disease, or a healthy co-twin of an affected twin (not recorded which). Material for sequencing was blood. The CDR3 sequence: CASKKTQGSNQPQHF.